This T cell receptor (beta chain) was sequenced in a study of Graves' ophthalmopathy and Graves' hyperthyroidism. Study-wide findings and caveats: Blood samples also showed most expanded thyroid clonotypes exceeding 0.001 frequency.

V was clipped by 4 bases and J by 4 bases, with 17 bases between them. The CDR3 covers 15 residues. Germline V gives CDR1 SGHRS, CDR2 YFSETQ. RNA transcripts served as template for amplifying TCR beta CDR3 sequences. The first-round RT-PCR employed HTBI primers together with the Qiagen OneStep RT-PCR kit. A multiplex PCR was then performed as the second round. TCRdb re-analysed the multiplex PCR reads in MiXCR, keeping a single row per CDR3 protein. The profile covers about 380,000 distinct CDR3 sequences, with approximately 15% appearing a single time and roughly 7% taken by the ten largest. This clonotype was counted at least ten times. Antigen: not known.

The source of this sequence is a woman aged 18-29 years with stable Graves' hyperthyroidism. V is TRBV5-1 and J is TRBJ1-1; D is perhaps TRBD1 (5 bases). Sequencing was performed on peripheral blood. CDR3 in amino acids: CASSQGLGGSTEAFF. Written as DNA, the CDR3 is TGCGCCAGCAGCCAGGGTCTCGGAGGGAGCACTGAAGCTTTCTTT.